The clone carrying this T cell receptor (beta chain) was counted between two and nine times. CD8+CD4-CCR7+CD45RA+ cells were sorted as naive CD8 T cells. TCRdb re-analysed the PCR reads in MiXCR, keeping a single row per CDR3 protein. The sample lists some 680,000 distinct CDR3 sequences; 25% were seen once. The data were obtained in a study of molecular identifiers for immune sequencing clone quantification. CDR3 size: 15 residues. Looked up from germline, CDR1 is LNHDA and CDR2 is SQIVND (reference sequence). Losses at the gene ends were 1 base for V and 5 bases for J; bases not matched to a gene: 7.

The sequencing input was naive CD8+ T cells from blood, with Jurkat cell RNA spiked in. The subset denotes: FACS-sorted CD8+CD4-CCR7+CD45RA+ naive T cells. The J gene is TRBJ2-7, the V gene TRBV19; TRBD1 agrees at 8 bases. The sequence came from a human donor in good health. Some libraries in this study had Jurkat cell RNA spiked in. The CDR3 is CASSIARTGINEQYF. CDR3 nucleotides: TGTGCCAGTAGTATAGCCCGGACAGGGATCAACGAGCAGTACTTC.